Listed below are T cell receptor beta chains from one sample, sequenced in a study of cytomegalovirus exposure and HLA in healthy donors. Repertoires were generated with immunoSEQ multiplex PCR, while TCRdb's copy carries only in-frame clones and drops some. The sample carries about 210,000 clones, roughly 87% recorded once. The sample taken for sequencing was PBMCs. The receptors were gathered from a boy between 2 and 15 years old in good health and CMV-seronegative. CDR3s include the opening cysteine and the closing phenylalanine or tryptophan. D genes are given only for firm matches. The size field is filled for only some rows; it gives once, few, many or a size class.

V gene	clone size	J gene	D gene	CDR3 protein	CDR3 DNA
TRBV29-1	.	TRBJ1-1	.	CSVIQEINTEAFF	TGCAGCGTCATACAGGAGATCAACACTGAAGCTTTCTTT
TRBV7-8	.	TRBJ2-7	.	CASSLNPDIYEQYF	TGTGCCAGCAGCCTCAACCCGGACATCTACGAGCAGTACTTC
TRBV5-1	.	TRBJ2-1	TRBD2	CASSQLAADNEQFF	TGCGCCAGCAGCCAGCTAGCGGCAGACAATGAGCAGTTCTTC
TRBV9	.	TRBJ1-1	.	CASSVVGQALSDTEAFF	TGTGCCAGCAGCGTAGTTGGGCAGGCGCTGTCGGACACTGAAGCTTTCTTT
TRBV5-1	once	TRBJ2-7	TRBD2	CASSLREGSSYYEQYF	TGCGCCAGCAGCTTGAGGGAGGGTTCTTCCTACTACGAGCAGTACTTC
TRBV9	.	TRBJ1-2	TRBD1	CASSVAPGQGNGYTF	TGTGCCAGCAGCGTAGCTCCGGGACAGGGGAATGGCTACACCTTC
TRBV27	.	TRBJ2-3	TRBD2	CASTRSGASTDTQYF	TGTGCCAGCACTCGGAGCGGGGCTAGCACAGATACGCAGTATTTT
TRBV7-9	.	TRBJ2-5	TRBD1	CASSFRDRGMQETQYF	TGTGCCAGCAGCTTTCGGGACAGGGGGATGCAAGAGACCCAGTACTTC
TRBV27	.	TRBJ1-1	.	CASSSGSGVRSTEAFF	TGTGCCAGCAGTTCGGGATCGGGGGTGCGTAGCACTGAAGCTTTCTTT
TRBV6-5	.	TRBJ2-4	.	CASSYSLEGIGNIQYF	TGTGCCAGCAGTTACTCCCTGGAGGGGATAGGGAACATTCAGTACTTC
TRBV19	.	TRBJ2-7	TRBD2	CASSAGTSGRPSSYEQYF	TGTGCCAGTAGCGCCGGGACTAGCGGGAGGCCGAGCTCCTACGAGCAGTACTTC
TRBV7-9	.	TRBJ2-7	.	CASSLRDKYEQYF	TGTGCCAGCAGCTTACGAGACAAGTACGAGCAGTACTTC
TRBV6-1	.	TRBJ2-3	.	CASSQSGGSADTQYF	TGTGCCAGCAGCCAAAGCGGAGGGTCGGCAGATACGCAGTATTTT
TRBV28	.	TRBJ2-7	TRBD2	CASSNGGWVEQYF	TGTGCCAGCAGCAACGGGGGGTGGGTCGAGCAGTACTTC
TRBV6-1	.	TRBJ1-6	.	CASSAQGLPLHF	TGTGCCAGCAGTGCCCAGGGATTACCCCTCCACTTT
TRBV6-1	once	TRBJ1-2	.	CASSEPDSGYGYTF	TGTGCCAGCAGTGAGCCGGACAGTGGTTATGGCTACACCTTC
TRBV30	.	TRBJ1-6	.	CAWRQNWANSPLHF	TGTGCCTGGAGACAAAATTGGGCAAATTCACCCCTCCACTTT
TRBV10-3	.	TRBJ2-5	TRBD1	CAISESRTGEETQYF	TGTGCCATCAGTGAGTCCAGGACAGGGGAAGAGACCCAGTACTTC
TRBV7-6	.	TRBJ2-4	TRBD2	CASSLGRLDGRAEAIQYF	TGTGCCAGCAGCTTAGGACGACTCGACGGGAGGGCCGAGGCCATTCAGTACTTC
TRBV28	once	TRBJ1-1	TRBD1	CASNERKTGMVVNTEAFF	TGTGCCAGCAACGAAAGAAAGACAGGGATGGTCGTGAACACTGAAGCTTTCTTT
TRBV14	few	TRBJ2-1	TRBD2	CASSHPGTRTYNEQFF	TGTGCCAGCAGCCACCCCGGGACTAGGACTTACAATGAGCAGTTCTTC
TRBV5-1	.	TRBJ2-7	TRBD2	CASSLTSGSGEQYF	TGCGCCAGCAGCTTGACTAGCGGGTCCGGCGAGCAGTACTTC